The 8 T cell receptor beta chains below were found in one sample sequenced in a study of long-term antiretroviral therapy in people with HIV. Sequencing used immunoSEQ v3.0 at survey level. Generated by immunoSEQ multiplex PCR, the TCRdb table keeps only in-frame clones and is missing some. The table has approximately 17,000 clones, around 85% seen once. Sequenced material: unsorted PBMCs, taken roughly 1.2 years before starting antiretroviral therapy. The receptors derive from a man in his thirties or forties with HIV.

The V and J genes are TRBV12-5 and TRBJ1-4; D call uncertain. Germline V gives CDR1 LGHNT, CDR2 FRNRAP. CDR3 length equals 10 residues. V gave up 9 bases and J gave up 7 bases, with 6 bases separating them. This CDR3 reads CAREGEKLFF. For the CDR3, the DNA is TGTGCTAGAGAGGGTGAAAAACTGTTTTTT.

This clone was observed a few times. The rearrangement joins TRBV19 to TRBJ2-6; D is unresolved. Germline V gives CDR1 LNHDA, CDR2 SQIVND (reference sequence). CDR3 length equals 16 residues. Trimming stripped 4 bases from V and 0 bases from J, with 10 bases between. CDR3 DNA: TGTGCCAGTAGTAGGCTCGTGCTCTCTGGGGCCAACGTCCTGACTTTC. It encodes CASSRLVLSGANVLTF.

This chain connects TRBV18 to TRBJ1-5; D unresolved. CDR3 length: 16 amino acids. Deletions cut 2 bases from V and 2 bases from J, with 13 bases between. CDR1 and CDR2 from the germline V gene are KGHSH and LQKENI. CDR3 in DNA: TGTGCCAGCTCACCATCCCGTCAGGACGGCAATCAGCCCCAGCATTTT. Translating it yields CASSPSRQDGNQPQHF. The entire variable domain, with the rest obtained from reference TRBV18 and TRBJ1-5, is as follows: NAGVMQNPRHLVRRRGQEARLRCSPMKGHSHVYWYRQLPEEGLKFMVYLQKENIIDESGMPKERFSAEFPKEGPSILRIQQVVRGDSAAYFCASSPSRQDGNQPQHFGDGTRLSIL.

The rearrangement links TRBV19 to TRBJ1-4; 8 nucleotides align to TRBD1. From germline, CDR1 is LNHDA and CDR2 SQIVND (reference sequence). This CDR3 region has 13 residues. V shed 7 bases, J shed 8 bases, and the junction held 6 bases outside the gene matches. The CDR3 is CASNQGAREKLFF. Written as DNA, the CDR3 is TGTGCCAGTAATCAGGGGGCGCGGGAAAAACTGTTTTTT.

In its sample, this clone was seen once. The chain combines TRBV10-3 with TRBJ1-1; weak D call: TRBD1 (6 bases). The V and J ends lost 2 bases and 1 base respectively, with 8 bases between them. The germline CDR1 and CDR2 sequences are ENHRY and SYGVKD. The CDR3 is 14 amino acids. The CDR3, as DNA: TGTGCCATCAGTGAGCTGGGACAGAACACTGAAGCTTTCTTT. Its protein is CAISELGQNTEAFF.

The chain joins TRBV9 to TRBJ2-2, with a possible D match to TRBD2 (6 bases). The germline CDR1 and CDR2 sequences are SGDLS and YYNGEE. V was cut by 4 bases and J by 6 bases, with 10 bases left in between. This CDR3 is built from 13 residues. The chain's CDR3 is CASSPGGSGELFF. The CDR3 nucleotides are TGTGCCAGCAGCCCAGGAGGGTCCGGGGAGCTGTTTTTT.

This rearrangement joins TRBV5-1 to TRBJ1-1; TRBD1 is a possible D gene (6 bases). Trimming shortened V by 0 bases and J by 0 bases, and 9 bases separated the two germline ends. The CDR3 totals 15 residues. Germline-derived CDR1 and CDR2 are SGHRS and YFSETQ. In DNA form, the CDR3 reads TGCGCCAGCAGCTTGGGAGACAGGATGAACACTGAAGCTTTCTTT. Translated: CASSLGDRMNTEAFF.

The CDR3 nucleotides read TGTGCCAGCAGCCCCGGAGACGGAGCCGGGGAGCTGTTTTTT. This sequence encodes CASSPGDGAGELFF. J is TRBJ2-2 and V is TRBV7-3; D not resolved. Germline CDR1 reads SGHTA; CDR2 reads FQGTGA. This CDR3 has 14 amino acids. V gave up 5 bases and J gave up 6 bases, with 13 bases separating them.